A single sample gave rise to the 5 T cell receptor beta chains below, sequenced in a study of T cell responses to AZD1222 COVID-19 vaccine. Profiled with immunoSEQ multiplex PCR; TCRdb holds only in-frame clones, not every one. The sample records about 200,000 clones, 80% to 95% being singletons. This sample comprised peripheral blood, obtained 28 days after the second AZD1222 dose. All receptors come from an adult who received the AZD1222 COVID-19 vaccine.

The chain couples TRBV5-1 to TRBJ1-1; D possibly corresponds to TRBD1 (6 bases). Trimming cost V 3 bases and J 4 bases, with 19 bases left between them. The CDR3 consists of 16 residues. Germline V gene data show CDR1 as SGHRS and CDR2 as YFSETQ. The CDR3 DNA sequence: TGCGCCAGCAGCTGGGGCAGTGGGGGGCTAGGCACTGAAGCTTTCTTT. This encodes CASSWGSGGLGTEAFF.

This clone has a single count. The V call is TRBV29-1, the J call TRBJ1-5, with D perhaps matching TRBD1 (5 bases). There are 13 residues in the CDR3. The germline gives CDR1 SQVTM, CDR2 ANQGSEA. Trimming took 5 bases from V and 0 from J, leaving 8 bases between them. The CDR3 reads CSVQTDSNQPQHF. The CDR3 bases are TGCAGCGTTCAGACAGATAGCAATCAGCCCCAGCATTTT.

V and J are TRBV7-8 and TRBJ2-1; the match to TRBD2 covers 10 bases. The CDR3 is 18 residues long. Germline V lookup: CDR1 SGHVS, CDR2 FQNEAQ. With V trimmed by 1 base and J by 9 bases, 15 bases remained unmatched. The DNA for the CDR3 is TGTGCCAGCAGCTTAGAGGGGGCTGGACTAGCGGCCCGCATTGAGCAGTTCTTC. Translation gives CASSLEGAGLAARIEQFF. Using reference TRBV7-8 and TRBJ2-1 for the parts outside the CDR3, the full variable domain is GAGVSQSPRYKVAKRGQDVALRCDPISGHVSLFWYQQALGQGPEFLTYFQNEAQLDKSGLPSDRFFAERPEGSVSTLKIQRTQQEDSAVYLCASSLEGAGLAARIEQFFGPGTRLTVL.

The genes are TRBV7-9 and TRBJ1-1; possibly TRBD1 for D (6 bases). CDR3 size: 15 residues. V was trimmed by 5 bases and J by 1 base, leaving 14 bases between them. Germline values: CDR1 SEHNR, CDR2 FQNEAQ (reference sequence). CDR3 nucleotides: TGTGCCAGCAGCAAACGCCGGGACACGAACACTGAAGCTTTCTTT. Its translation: CASSKRRDTNTEAFF.

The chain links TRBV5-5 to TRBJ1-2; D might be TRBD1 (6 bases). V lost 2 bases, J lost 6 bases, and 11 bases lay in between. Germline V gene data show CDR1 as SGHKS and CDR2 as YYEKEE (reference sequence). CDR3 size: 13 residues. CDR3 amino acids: CASSFQGTNGYTF. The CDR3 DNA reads TGTGCCAGCAGCTTCCAGGGGACGAATGGCTACACCTTC. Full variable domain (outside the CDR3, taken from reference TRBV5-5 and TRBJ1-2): DAGVTQSPTHLIKTRGQQVTLRCSPISGHKSVSWYQQVLGQGPQFIFQYYEKEERGRGNFPDRFSARQFPNYSSELNVNALLLGDSALYLCASSFQGTNGYTFGSGTRLTVV.